A single sample gave rise to the 5 T cell receptor beta chains below, sequenced in a study of blood T cells in healthy people across ages. For the second PCR, which ran for about 7 to 11 cycles, a sample-barcoded 5' primer and a J-beta primer mix were used. One entry per CDR3 protein, called by TCRdb with MiXCR from the 5' RACE reads. The sample has over 750,000 distinct CDR3 sequences, roughly 25% seen once. These records were also assigned to another study, of T cells of mothers and their children.

Sequencing input: blood. The receptors stem from a boy younger than 18 in good health.

The table lists this clonotype with a few counts. V gene TRBV4-2 combines with J gene TRBJ1-5; D not resolved. Germline CDR1 and CDR2: LGHNA and YNFKEQ. The CDR3 is made up of 13 amino acids. V gave up 1 base and J gave up 5 bases, with 6 bases separating them. The CDR3: CASSQGVDQPQHF. The CDR3 DNA is TGTGCCAGCAGCCAAGGGGTGGATCAGCCCCAGCATTTT.

This clonotype occurred a few times. Germline is not matched at one junction end, which may reflect a read error. The chain has TRBV29-1 and TRBJ2-2; 9 bases are shared with TRBD2. The CDR3 runs 15 residues. Germline values: CDR1 SQVTM, CDR2 ANQGSEA. The DNA for the CDR3 is TGCTGCGTTTTTATAGCGGGAGAAGAGACCGGGGAGCTGTTTTTT. It is translated as CCVFIAGEETGELFF.

This chain joins TRBV20-1 and TRBJ2-1; tentatively, D is TRBD2 (6 bases). The V end was cut by 0 bases, the J end by 4 bases, with 13 bases between. Looked up from germline, CDR1 is DFQATT and CDR2 is SNEGSKA (reference sequence). The CDR3 runs to 15 residues. The CDR3 region is CSARDYGTVYNEQFF. CDR3 in DNA: TGCAGTGCTAGAGACTACGGGACTGTTTACAATGAGCAGTTCTTC.

CDR3 nucleotides: TGTGCCACCAGTCGCTCGTACAGCTCCTACAATGAGCAGTTCTTC. Translating gives CATSRSYSSYNEQFF. V and J are TRBV24-1 and TRBJ2-1; D gene unclear. The CDR3 runs to 15 residues. The V gene lost 6 bases and the J gene lost 0 bases, with 11 bases spanning the gap. From germline, CDR1 is KGHDR and CDR2 SFDVKD.

This sequence joins TRBV19 and TRBJ2-1; TRBD2 matches 10 bases. Trimming cost V 4 bases and J 0 bases; bases outside gene matches: 12. This CDR3 region has 19 residues. Per germline, CDR1 LNHDA and CDR2 SQIVND (reference sequence). The CDR3, as DNA: TGTGCCAGTAGTAAATCGTGGGGGACTAGCGACCCCTCCTACAATGAGCAGTTCTTC. This translates into CASSKSWGTSDPSYNEQFF.